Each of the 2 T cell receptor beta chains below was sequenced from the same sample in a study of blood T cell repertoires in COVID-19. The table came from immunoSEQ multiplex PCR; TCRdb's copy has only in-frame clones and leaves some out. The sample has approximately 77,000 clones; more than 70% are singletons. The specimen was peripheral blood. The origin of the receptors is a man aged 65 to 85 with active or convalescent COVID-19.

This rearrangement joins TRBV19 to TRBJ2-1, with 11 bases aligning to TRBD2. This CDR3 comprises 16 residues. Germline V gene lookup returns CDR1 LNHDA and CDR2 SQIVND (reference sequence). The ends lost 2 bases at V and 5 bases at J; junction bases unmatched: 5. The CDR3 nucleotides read TGTGCCAGTAGTATAAAAAGACTAGCGGGACACAATGAGCAGTTCTTC. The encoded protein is CASSIKRLAGHNEQFF. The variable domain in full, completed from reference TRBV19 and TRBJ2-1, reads DGGITQSPKYLFRKEGQNVTLSCEQNLNHDAMYWYRQDPGQGLRLIYYSQIVNDFQKGDIAEGYSVSREKKESFPLTVTSAQKNPTAFYLCASSIKRLAGHNEQFFGPGTRLTVL.

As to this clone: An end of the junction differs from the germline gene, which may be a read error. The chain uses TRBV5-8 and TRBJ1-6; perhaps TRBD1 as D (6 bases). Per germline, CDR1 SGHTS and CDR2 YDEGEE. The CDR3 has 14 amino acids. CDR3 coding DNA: TGTGCCAGCAACTTGGGGGGGCTTGGTTCACCCCTCCACTTT. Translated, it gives CASNLGGLGSPLHF.